A single sample gave rise to the 24 T cell receptor beta chains below, sequenced in a study of blood T cells in healthy people across ages. Through a sample-barcoded 5' primer and a J-beta primer mix, a second PCR was run for about 7 to 12 cycles. A single record per CDR3 protein comes from TCRdb applying MiXCR to the 5' RACE reads. Of 700,000 to 850,000 distinct CDR3 sequences in the sample, roughly 34% were seen once. The specimen sequenced was blood. Receptors originate from a man aged 18-30 years in good health.

This clonotype appeared a few times. The chain combines TRBV20-1 with TRBJ1-2; tentatively, D is TRBD1 (5 bases). Trimming shortened V by 0 bases and J by 8 bases, and 19 bases separated the two germline ends. Germline values: CDR1 DFQATT, CDR2 SNEGSKA (reference sequence). This CDR3 comprises 15 residues. This CDR3 reads CSARDGARELEGYTF. The CDR3, as DNA: TGCAGTGCTAGAGATGGCGCCAGGGAGTTAGAAGGCTACACCTTC.

The sample holds one count of this clonotype. The V and J genes are TRBV9 and TRBJ2-5, with 12 bases matching TRBD2. Per the germline V gene, CDR1 is SGDLS and CDR2 is YYNGEE. The CDR3 covers 17 residues. V was pared by 0 bases and J by 11 bases, with 14 bases of the junction left unmatched. CDR3 in DNA: TGTGCCAGCAGCGTAGTTGCTAGCGGGGGGGCTGTCAATGAGCAGTACTTC. The encoded protein is CASSVVASGGAVNEQYF.

Many counts were recorded for this clonotype. The chain employs TRBV4-1 and TRBJ2-1; 10 positions agree with TRBD2. The CDR3 spans 18 residues. V lost 1 base to trimming and J lost 9 bases; unmatched junction nucleotides: 15. CDR1 is MGHRA, CDR2 YSYEKL, per germline. CDR3 region: CASSQAGLAGAIQAEQFF. CDR3 DNA sequence: TGCGCCAGCAGCCAAGCTGGGCTAGCGGGGGCCATTCAGGCTGAGCAGTTCTTC.

The chain has TRBV4-3 and TRBJ1-5, with D possibly TRBD1 on 5 matching bases. This CDR3 spans 17 amino acids. Germline V gene data show CDR1 as LGHNA and CDR2 as YSLEER. V was clipped by 0 bases and J by 6 bases, with 18 bases between them. As DNA, the CDR3 is TGCGCCAGCAGCCAAGATTGGGCCAGGGAGGCTGTTCAGCCCCAGCATTTT. It yields the protein CASSQDWAREAVQPQHF.

The CDR3 DNA reads as TGTGCCAGCAGAGGACGCCTAACAAGTACCCACAATGAGCAGTTCTTC. Translation gives CASRGRLTSTHNEQFF. This chain links TRBV6-1 with TRBJ2-1; D is undetermined. The CDR3 has 16 residues. The germline V and J ends were trimmed by 6 bases and 5 bases, with 20 bases remaining between them. From germline, CDR1 is MNHNS and CDR2 SASEGT.

The table lists this clonotype with many counts. V and J are TRBV5-1 and TRBJ2-3, with TRBD2 identical over 9 bases. Germline V gene lookup returns CDR1 SGHRS and CDR2 YFSETQ. The V segment lost 1 base and the J segment 2 bases; nucleotides outside the gene matches: 8. The CDR3 length is 17 residues. CDR3 residues: CASSLSRTSDPTDTQYF. The CDR3 DNA reads as TGCGCCAGCAGCTTGTCCCGGACTAGCGATCCCACAGATACGCAGTATTTT.

A note on this clonotype: A single base separates this from a much larger clone, so it may be a read error. The genes are TRBV15 and TRBJ2-1, with TRBD1 identical over 7 bases. The J call could be wrong; TRBJ2-7 is a better fit for the DNA end. The CDR3 consists of 13 residues. Germline loops: CDR1 LNHNV, CDR2 YYDKDF (reference sequence). The DNA for the CDR3 is TGTGCCACCGGGGACAGCTCCTACAATGAGCAGTACTTC. This encodes CATGDSSYNEQYF.

CDR3 residues: CASKTSKVPTYNEQYF. The CDR3 DNA follows: TGTGCCAGCAAAACAAGCAAGGTTCCCACCTACAATGAGCAGTACTTC. V is TRBV6-5 and J is TRBJ2-1; D gene ambiguous. Gene TRBJ2-7 matches the end of the DNA better, so the J call may be wrong. The V gene's germline CDR1 is MNHEY and CDR2 SVGAGI. The CDR3 totals 16 residues.

This clonotype was detected ten times or more. A junction boundary mismatches the germline segment, possibly from a read error. V and J are TRBV5-1 and TRBJ2-3; 8 bases map to TRBD1. Looked up from germline, CDR1 is SGHRS and CDR2 is YFSETQ. The CDR3 consists of 15 residues. The CDR3 nucleotides are TGTGCCAGCAGTTCAACAGGGGGTAGCACAGATACGCAGTATTTT. This codes for CASSSTGGSTDTQYF.

This clonotype was seen repeatedly, ten times or more. DNA of the CDR3: TGTGCCATCTCAAGCGGGGGGGCCTACAATGAGCAGTTCTTC. This sequence encodes CAISSGGAYNEQFF. The chain carries TRBV2 and TRBJ2-1; 10 bases agree with TRBD2. The CDR3 runs to 14 residues. The V gene's germline CDR1 is SNHLY and CDR2 FYNNEI. The trim removed 10 bases at V and 2 bases at J, leaving 5 bases unmatched.

Comments on this clonotype: A read error may account for a junction end that differs from germline. The chain combines TRBV4-3 with TRBJ2-3, with D perhaps given as TRBD1 or TRBD2 (6 bases each). This CDR3 region has 13 residues. CDR1 and CDR2 from the germline V gene are LGHNA and YSLEER. Here the CDR3 reads CAGSQEGGDTQYF. The DNA of the CDR3 is TGCGCCGGCAGCCAAGAAGGGGGGGATACGCAGTATTTT.

The V call is TRBV27, the J call TRBJ2-1; perhaps TRBD1 as D (6 bases). This CDR3 is 13 amino acids long. The V gene's germline CDR1 is MNHEY and CDR2 SMNVEV (reference sequence). The V end was cut by 7 bases, the J end by 10 bases, with 17 bases between. This CDR3 reads CASMAGAPYEQFF. CDR3 coding DNA: TGTGCCAGCATGGCAGGGGCCCCCTACGAGCAGTTCTTC.

Comments on this clonotype: A much larger clone sits a single nucleotide away, making a read error possible. This chain connects TRBV12-3 or TRBV12-4 to TRBJ1-2; no reliable D call. CDR3 length: 11 amino acids. The V gene lost 6 bases and the J gene lost 7 bases, with 9 bases spanning the gap. The CDR3 here is CASRADAGYTF. CDR3 in DNA: TGTGCCAGCAGGGCGGACGCTGGCTACACCTTC.

This chain links TRBV28 with TRBJ2-1; no clear D gene. The CDR3 spans 12 residues. The V end lost 5 bases, the J end lost 3 bases, and 5 bases lay between the germline ends. Germline values: CDR1 MDHEN, CDR2 SYDVKM. The CDR3 DNA is TGTGCCAGCAGTCGGGTCTACAATGAGCAGTTCTTC. This gives the protein CASSRVYNEQFF. The complete variable domain, with remaining parts taken from reference TRBV28 and TRBJ2-1, reads DVKVTQSSRYLVKRTGEKVFLECVQDMDHENMFWYRQDPGLGLRLIYFSYDVKMKEKGDIPEGYSVSREKKERFSLILESASTNQTSMYLCASSRVYNEQFFGPGTRLTVL.

Comment on this clonotype: The junction departs from the called germline gene at one end, perhaps through a read error. The V and J genes are TRBV7-3 and TRBJ2-2; perhaps TRBD1 as D (6 bases). Germline V gives CDR1 SGHTA, CDR2 FQGTGA. The CDR3 extends over 15 amino acids. DNA of the CDR3: TGTGCCGGCAGCTCCAGGACAGCCTACACCGGGGAGCTGTTTTTT. Translating gives CAGSSRTAYTGELFF.

This clonotype has just a few counts. The chain uses TRBV5-6 and TRBJ2-1, with D unresolved. The CDR3 loop spans 14 amino acids. The ends were cut back, 1 base at V and 5 bases at J, with 10 bases in the middle. Germline lookup yields CDR1 SGHDT and CDR2 YYEEEE. CDR3 loop: CASSLMAVHNEQFF. The CDR3 DNA follows: TGTGCCAGCAGCTTGATGGCGGTCCACAATGAGCAGTTCTTC.

The CDR3, as DNA: TGTGCCAGCAGGAGGGTGGGGGGGACTGAAGCTTTCTTT. It translates to CASRRVGGTEAFF. The V and J genes are TRBV6-5 and TRBJ1-1; possible D gene TRBD1, 5 bases. The germline V gene has CDR1 MNHEY and CDR2 SVGAGI. V lost 6 bases, J lost 5 bases, and 13 bases lay in between. The CDR3 totals 13 residues.

The table lists this clonotype with a few counts. The chain is built from TRBV12-3 or TRBV12-4 and TRBJ1-4, with D unresolved. The CDR3 consists of 14 residues. V lost 7 bases, J lost 0 bases, and 9 bases lay in between. The CDR3 DNA sequence: TGTGCCAGCACCCGGGATGCAACTAATGAAAAACTGTTTTTT. Amino acid sequence: CASTRDATNEKLFF.

This clonotype was seen a few times. V usage is TRBV20-1 and J usage is TRBJ2-1; 16 positions agree with TRBD2. The CDR3 covers 16 residues. V was clipped by 5 bases and J by 9 bases; unmatched bases: 10. Germline V gives CDR1 DFQATT, CDR2 SNEGSKA (reference sequence). The DNA for the CDR3 is TGCAGTGCTCTCACGGGGACTAGCGGGGGGGCCGGTGAGCAGTTCTTC. The encoded protein is CSALTGTSGGAGEQFF.

This clonotype showed up just a few times. The rearrangement links TRBV10-3 to TRBJ2-5; D gene uncertain. V lost 0 bases to trimming and J lost 2 bases, with 10 bases between them. Germline CDR1 is ENHRY and CDR2 is SYGVKD. The CDR3 loop spans 15 amino acids. This CDR3 reads CAISESLGLQETQYF. Written as DNA, the CDR3 is TGTGCCATCAGTGAGTCGCTAGGGCTTCAAGAGACCCAGTACTTC.

The V and J genes are TRBV6-6 and TRBJ2-5; tentatively, D is TRBD1 or TRBD2 (6 bases each). Germline loops: CDR1 MNHNY, CDR2 SVGAGI (reference sequence). V shed 2 bases and J shed 0 bases, with 16 bases lying between them. The length of the CDR3 is 17 residues. The CDR3 region has the DNA TGTGCCAGCAGTTACGCCCGGGGGAGGACAGACCAAGAGACCCAGTACTTC. This gives the protein CASSYARGRTDQETQYF.

As regards this clonotype: A much larger clone differs from this one at a single base, so this may be a read error. The V call is TRBV12-3 or TRBV12-4, the J call TRBJ2-5; D uncertain. The CDR3 extends over 15 amino acids. In DNA form, the CDR3 reads TGTGCCAGCAGTCCAAGTGATAAGGGCCAAGAGGCCCAGTACTTC. It codes for CASSPSDKGQEAQYF.

The chain joins TRBV6-1 to TRBJ1-1; 8 bases agree with TRBD1. The ends lost 5 bases at V and 4 bases at J; junction bases unmatched: 3. This CDR3 spans 13 amino acids. Per germline, CDR1 MNHNS and CDR2 SASEGT. The CDR3 DNA follows: TGTGCCAGCAGTCCGACAGGGGCCACTGAAGCTTTCTTT. This encodes CASSPTGATEAFF.

The J gene is TRBJ2-5, the V gene TRBV9, with D perhaps assigned TRBD1 or TRBD2 (6 bases each). The CDR3 totals 15 residues. Germline V lookup: CDR1 SGDLS, CDR2 YYNGEE. V lost 4 bases and J 2 bases, leaving 15 bases between the germline ends. The CDR3 here is CASSLWGAGQETQYF. CDR3 coding DNA: TGTGCCAGCAGCCTCTGGGGGGCTGGGCAAGAGACCCAGTACTTC.